This T cell receptor (beta chain) derives from a study of blood T cell repertoires in COVID-19. Study information: Acute and convalescent COVID-19 specimens originated in the United States, Italy and Spain. Sources were T cells, B-cell-depleted T cells, or PBMCs; the material itself was cDNA or gDNA.

Original handling: Cell counts per sample came from amplifying reference gene primers. Here immunoSEQ multiplex PCR was the method, and the copy in TCRdb shows in-frame clones only, minus some. From that table come the V and J calls and clone size; the DNA was used to work out D and trimming. Of under 90,000 clones in the sample, about 91% were seen once. Patients of the Seattle cohort, enrolled during active infection, were followed longitudinally. This CDR3 comprises 12 residues. Germline assignment: CDR1 MDHEN and CDR2 SYDVKM. Trimming removed 6 bases at V and 5 bases at J, with 10 bases between. The source material was peripheral blood. This TCR was sampled from a man in his forties with COVID-19, enrolled during active disease. V gene TRBV28 combines with J gene TRBJ2-5; D remains unclear. The CDR3 loop is CASSPQFETQYF. As DNA, the CDR3 is TGTGCCAGCAGCCCACAATTTGAGACCCAGTACTTC.